Listed here are 19 T cell receptor beta chains from one sample, sequenced in a study of blood T cell repertoires in COVID-19. TCRdb keeps only in-frame clones here, not all; method: immunoSEQ multiplex PCR. The repertoire holds around 60,000 clones, with 55% to 75% as singletons. Sequences were obtained from peripheral blood. Receptors were obtained from a woman in her seventies with COVID-19, enrolled during active disease.

J is TRBJ2-7 and V is TRBV7-6; no definite D call. Germline CDR1 reads SGHVS; CDR2 reads FNYEAQ. The CDR3 has 13 residues. Trimming shortened V by 4 bases and J by 3 bases, and 10 bases separated the two germline ends. The CDR3: CASSSPPIYEQYF. Written as DNA, the CDR3 is TGTGCCAGCAGCTCCCCCCCTATCTACGAGCAGTACTTC.

This clone was recorded a few times. This chain links TRBV3-1 (or the pseudogene TRBV3-2) with TRBJ2-3; 10 positions agree with TRBD1. This CDR3 region has 16 residues. CDR1 and CDR2 from the germline V gene are LGHDT and YNNKEL (reference sequence). With 0 bases clipped from V and 4 bases from J, the junction kept 4 bases outside the gene matches. DNA for the CDR3: TGTGCCAGCAGCCAAGACCTTGGACAGGGGGCAGATACGCAGTATTTT. This gives the protein CASSQDLGQGADTQYF.

The chain uses TRBV12-3 or TRBV12-4 and TRBJ2-1; D is perhaps TRBD2 (5 bases). This CDR3 is built from 12 residues. V lost 3 bases and J 6 bases, leaving 6 bases between the germline ends. The CDR3 here is CASSFTSNEQFF. The CDR3 coding sequence is TGTGCCAGCAGTTTTACTAGCAATGAGCAGTTCTTC.

V and J are TRBV2 and TRBJ1-4, with 8 bases identical to TRBD1. Per germline, CDR1 SNHLY and CDR2 FYNNEI. The CDR3 loop spans 14 amino acids. V shed 4 bases, J shed 5 bases, and the junction held 3 bases outside the gene matches. CDR3 coding DNA: TGTGCCAGCAGTGCCGGGACAGGCAATGAAAAACTGTTTTTT. This codes for CASSAGTGNEKLFF.

This clone was detected only a few times. V gene TRBV2 combines with J gene TRBJ1-6, with a possible D match to TRBD1 (6 bases). This CDR3 contains 16 residues. The ends were cut back, 6 bases at V and 3 bases at J, with 15 bases in the middle. Germline CDR1 is SNHLY and CDR2 is FYNNEI. The CDR3 sequence is CASRPGTRSYNSPLHF. Here the CDR3 DNA reads TGTGCCAGCAGACCCGGGACAAGGAGCTATAATTCACCCCTCCACTTT.

The V and J genes are TRBV7-9 and TRBJ2-2; TRBD1 matches at 7 bases. Germline loops: CDR1 SEHNR, CDR2 FQNEAQ (reference sequence). The V and J ends lost 5 bases and 6 bases, in that order; junction bases with no gene match: 3. The CDR3 consists of 13 residues. The CDR3 DNA reads TGTGCCAGCAGCGAAGACAGGGCCGGGGAGCTGTTTTTT. This gives the protein CASSEDRAGELFF.

This chain connects TRBV25-1 to TRBJ2-5; D gene unclear. In germline, CDR1 is MGHDK, CDR2 SYGVNS. The CDR3 length is 15 residues. Between the trimmed V and J ends, which lost 1 base and 5 bases, there was a span of 14 bases. CDR3 protein: CASSESGSRPETQYF. For the CDR3, the DNA is TGTGCCAGCAGTGAATCGGGTAGCCGCCCTGAGACCCAGTACTTC.

This clone has just a few counts. The rearrangement uses TRBV7-3 and TRBJ2-3; tentatively, D is TRBD1 (5 bases). The CDR3 length is 14 residues. From germline, CDR1 is SGHTA and CDR2 FQGTGA. V shed 3 bases and J shed 1 base, with 8 bases lying between them. CDR3 in amino acids: CASSLGPRTDTQYF. Written as DNA, the CDR3 is TGTGCCAGCAGCTTGGGGCCCCGCACAGATACGCAGTATTTT.

J is TRBJ1-2 and V is TRBV5-1; D gene unclear. This CDR3 contains 12 residues. CDR1 SGHRS and CDR2 YFSETQ come from the germline V gene. Trimming shortened V by 4 bases and J by 3 bases, and 7 bases separated the two germline ends. CDR3: CASSPTDYGYTF. The CDR3 DNA reads TGCGCCAGCAGCCCCACGGACTATGGCTACACCTTC.

The sample holds one count of this clone. This sequence joins TRBV27 and TRBJ2-1; 10 bases match TRBD2. The CDR3 sequence is 16 residues long. CDR1 is MNHEY and CDR2 is SMNVEV in the germline V gene (reference sequence). V was pared by 8 bases and J by 0 bases, with 7 bases of the junction left unmatched. DNA of the CDR3: TGTGCCAGCGGGAGCGGGGGGGCAAGCTCCTACAATGAGCAGTTCTTC. Residues: CASGSGGASSYNEQFF.

The rearrangement uses TRBV27 and TRBJ2-1; TRBD2 agrees at 16 bases. Germline V CDR1 and CDR2: MNHEY, SMNVEV (reference sequence). This CDR3 region has 15 residues. V shed 5 bases and J 13 bases; nucleotides not matched to a gene: 8. This CDR3 reads CASSPGLAGGPGQFF. As DNA, the CDR3 is TGTGCCAGCAGTCCGGGACTAGCGGGAGGGCCTGGACAGTTCTTC.

A few counts support this clone. V is TRBV4-3 and J is TRBJ1-1, with TRBD1 matching 9 bases. The length of the CDR3 is 16 residues. After removal of 1 base from V and 1 base from J, the junction contained 4 bases not matched to a gene. From germline, CDR1 is LGHNA and CDR2 YSLEER. CDR3 nucleotide sequence: TGCGCCAGCAGCCAAGCCGGACAGGGGTCGAACACTGAAGCTTTCTTT. It yields the protein CASSQAGQGSNTEAFF.

V and J are TRBV5-1 and TRBJ2-3; 11 bases line up with TRBD1. In germline, CDR1 is SGHRS, CDR2 YFSETQ. Germline trimming cut 4 bases from V and 0 bases from J; bases unmatched to any gene: 4. The CDR3 runs 16 residues. The CDR3 protein is CASSTGQGGSTDTQYF. The CDR3 nucleotides are TGCGCCAGCAGCACGGGACAGGGGGGAAGCACAGATACGCAGTATTTT.

This chain connects TRBV7-9 to TRBJ2-1; TRBD2 agrees at 7 bases. CDR1 and CDR2 (germline): SEHNR, FQNEAQ (reference sequence). The CDR3 contains 12 residues. V was pared by 5 bases and J by 15 bases, with 10 bases of the junction left unmatched. The DNA for the CDR3 is TGTGCCAGCAGCCCCCAGTCCGTAGCGGGGTTCTTC. As protein: CASSPQSVAGFF.

The rearrangement uses TRBV10-3 and TRBJ1-3; weak D call: TRBD1 (6 bases). Germline V gives CDR1 ENHRY, CDR2 SYGVKD. Trimming left V 9 bases short and J 0 bases short, with 9 bases between. The CDR3 is 13 residues long. The DNA for the CDR3 is TGTGCCATAGGACAGAGCTCTGGAAACACCATATATTTT. This translates into CAIGQSSGNTIYF.

This sequence joins TRBV7-8 and TRBJ2-1, with no clear D. V was pared by 3 bases and J by 7 bases, with 7 bases between. CDR1 and CDR2 from the germline V gene are SGHVS and FQNEAQ. This CDR3 has 12 amino acids. CDR3 region: CASSFTRNEQFF. The CDR3 DNA sequence: TGTGCCAGCAGCTTTACACGAAATGAGCAGTTCTTC.

The rearrangement joins TRBV5-6 to TRBJ2-6; D is unclear. The CDR3 extends over 16 amino acids. V lost 0 bases and J lost 2, with 9 bases in between. Germline CDR1 reads SGHDT; CDR2 reads YYEEEE. CDR3 DNA sequence: TGTGCCAGCAGCTTGGTTAGCCGGGCTGGGGCCAACGTCCTGACTTTC. Protein sequence: CASSLVSRAGANVLTF. The entire variable domain, with the rest obtained from reference TRBV5-6 and TRBJ2-6, is as follows: DAGVTQSPTHLIKTRGQQVTLRCSPKSGHDTVSWYQQALGQGPQFIFQYYEEEERQRGNFPDRFSGHQFPNYSSELNVNALLLGDSALYLCASSLVSRAGANVLTFGAGSRLTVL.

The chain recombines TRBV6-5 with TRBJ2-7, with a weak D call TRBD2 (6 bases). V was pared by 2 bases and J by 6 bases, with 11 bases between. CDR3 length: 13 amino acids. Germline lookup yields CDR1 MNHEY and CDR2 SVGAGI. Written as DNA, the CDR3 is TGTGCCAGCAGTTACGCTGTGGAGGGCGAGCAGTACTTC. Its translation is CASSYAVEGEQYF.

The rearrangement joins TRBV19 to TRBJ2-2; D may be TRBD1 (5 bases). Germline V gene sequence: CDR1 LNHDA, CDR2 SQIVND (reference sequence). This CDR3 region has 15 residues. Trimming pared 4 bases from V and 1 base from J, leaving 10 bases between. CDR3 sequence reads: CASSKTAGNTGELFF. CDR3 nucleotide sequence: TGTGCCAGTAGTAAGACAGCCGGGAACACCGGGGAGCTGTTTTTT.